This TCR beta chain was observed in a study of shared clonotypes between healthy human individuals. V was shortened by 6 bases and J by 3 bases, with 11 bases between the two germline ends. The length of the CDR3 is 14 residues. Looked up from germline, CDR1 is MGHDK and CDR2 is SYGVNS. Each sorted subset replicate got 200 ng genomic DNA, 25,000 to 35,000 genomes. Sequenced by immunoSEQ multiplex PCR; TCRdb stores in-frame clones only, minus some. This table holds over a million clones, about 80% found once. It was into CD45RA+ naive and CD45RA-negative memory subsets that the CD4+ cells were split. The chain is built from TRBV25-1 and TRBJ2-2; D remains unclear. Source material: memory CD4+ T cells from PBMCs. Subset noted: CD45RA-negative fraction. The receptor's source is a man aged 18-30 years in good health. Some clones in this sample may be carry-over from other donors' samples. The CDR3 spells CASRRIGDTGELFF. The CDR3 DNA reads as TGTGCCAGCAGGCGGATTGGGGACACCGGGGAGCTGTTTTTT.